This T cell receptor (beta chain) was identified in a study of cytomegalovirus exposure and HLA in healthy donors. Whole-study findings and limits: TCR beta V- and J-gene trimming, according to a later analysis, was linked to a missense DCLRE1C variant.

Primers: 60 Vbeta forward and 13 Jbeta reverse. Study processing details: In a later analysis, around 12 million of some 80 million unique beta chains occurred in at least two donors. Here immunoSEQ multiplex PCR was the method, and the copy in TCRdb shows in-frame clones only, minus some. That table gives V, J and clone size, and the DNA gave D and trimming. The sample holds under 95,000 clones, around 82% seen once. With regard to this clone: Its antigen remains unknown.

The CDR3 totals 14 residues. V was shortened by 0 bases and J by 7 bases, with 7 bases between the two germline ends. Germline CDR1 and CDR2: LGHNA and YSLEER. Donors showed nominal health when sampled, although they likely had unrecorded immune exposures. The chain has TRBV4-3 and TRBJ1-6, with D hard to call. Sequencing was done on a sample of PBMCs. This clonotype was sampled from a male donor in good health and CMV-seronegative. The CDR3 DNA follows: TGCGCCAGCAGCCAAGATGTCGGGAATTCACCCCTCCACTTT. It specifies CASSQDVGNSPLHF.